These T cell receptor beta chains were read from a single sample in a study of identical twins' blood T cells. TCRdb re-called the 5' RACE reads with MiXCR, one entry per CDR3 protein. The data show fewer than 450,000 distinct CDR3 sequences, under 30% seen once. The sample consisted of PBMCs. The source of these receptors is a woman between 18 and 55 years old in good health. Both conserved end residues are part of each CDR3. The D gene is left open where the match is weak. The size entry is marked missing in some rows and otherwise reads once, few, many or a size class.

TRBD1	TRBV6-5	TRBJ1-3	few	TGTGCCAGCAGTTCTGTCGACAGGGGCGCTGGAAACACCATATATTTT	CASSSVDRGAGNTIYF
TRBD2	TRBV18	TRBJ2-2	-	TGTGCCAGCTCACCAATTCTAGCGGCGAACACCGGGGAGCTGTTTTTT	CASSPILAANTGELFF
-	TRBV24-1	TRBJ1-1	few	TGTGCCACCAGTGATTTTGTCTTCAGTAGCGGATTAACTTTCTTT	CATSDFVFSSGLTFF
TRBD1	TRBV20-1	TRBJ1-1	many	TGCAGTGCTAGAGAGTCCCCCGGGACAGGGGGCTCTCGGACTGAAGCTTTCTTT	CSARESPGTGGSRTEAFF
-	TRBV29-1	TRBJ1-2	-	TGCAGCGTTGCTTCGGGTGGGGGATTTGGCTACACCTTC	CSVASGGGFGYTF
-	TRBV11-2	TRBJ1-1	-	TGTGCCAGCATCCCGGGACAGAACACTGAAGCTTTCTTT	CASIPGQNTEAFF
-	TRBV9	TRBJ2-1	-	TGTGCCAGCAGCTCTCCACGTGGAGAAATTGAGCAGTTCTTC	CASSSPRGEIEQFF
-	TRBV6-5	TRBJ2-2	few	TGTGCCAGCAGTTACTCCCCTAGCGACACCGGGGAGCTGTTTTTT	CASSYSPSDTGELFF
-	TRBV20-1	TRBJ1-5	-	TGCAGTGCTAGACGAGAAAATCAGCCCCAGCATTTT	CSARRENQPQHF
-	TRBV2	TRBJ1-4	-	TGTGCCAGCAGTGTTCGCCTCTGGGGGCCCACTAATGAAAAACTGTTTTTT	CASSVRLWGPTNEKLFF
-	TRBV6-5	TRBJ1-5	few	TGTGCCAGCAGTTGGGGGAGAAATCAGCCCCAGCATTTT	CASSWGRNQPQHF
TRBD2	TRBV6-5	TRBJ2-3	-	TGTGCCAGCACCCCACTAGCGGGAGAAGATACGCAGTATTTT	CASTPLAGEDTQYF
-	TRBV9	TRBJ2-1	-	TGTGCCAGCAGCGAAACAGGGCTCCCCTACAATGAGCAGTTCTTC	CASSETGLPYNEQFF
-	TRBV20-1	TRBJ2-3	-	TGCAGTGCTAGAGATTGGCAGACTTCAGATACGCAGTATTTT	CSARDWQTSDTQYF
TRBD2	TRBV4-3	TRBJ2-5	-	TGCGCCAGCAGCCCACGGGACTATAGGTTCCAAGAGACCCAGTACTTC	CASSPRDYRFQETQYF
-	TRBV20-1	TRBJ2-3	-	TGCAGTGTTCCCCCGACCGAGAACACAGATACGCAGTATTTT	CSVPPTENTDTQYF
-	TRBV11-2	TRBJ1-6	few	TGTGCCAGCAGCTTAGAGCCTTATAATTCACCCCTCCACTTT	CASSLEPYNSPLHF
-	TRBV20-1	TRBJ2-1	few	TGCTGTGGGGAGTTCTACAATGAGCAGTTCTTC	CCGEFYNEQFF
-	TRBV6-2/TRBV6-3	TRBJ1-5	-	TGTGCCAGCACCGATAGCATCGATGGCAATCAGCCCCAGCATTTT	CASTDSIDGNQPQHF
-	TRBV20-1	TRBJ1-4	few	TGCAGTCCCGCGGGGGTAACTAATGAAAAACTGTTTTTT	CSPAGVTNEKLFF
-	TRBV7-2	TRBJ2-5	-	TGTGCCAGCAGCTTAGGGGTATTGGGTATTCGGACAGCGATCGAAGAGACCCAGTACTTC	CASSLGVLGIRTAIEETQYF
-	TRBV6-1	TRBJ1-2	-	TGTGCCAGCAGTGAAGGCGGATGGAACTATGGCTACACCTTC	CASSEGGWNYGYTF
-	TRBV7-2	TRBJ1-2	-	TGTGCCAGCAGCTTAGCGTCGGCAGGTTCTAACTATGGCTACACCTTC	CASSLASAGSNYGYTF
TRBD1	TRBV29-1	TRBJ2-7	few	TGCAGCGTTGAGGAGGACAGGCCCCACGAGCAGTACTTC	CSVEEDRPHEQYF
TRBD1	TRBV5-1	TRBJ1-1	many	TGCGCCAGCAGCATAGGACAGGGCGAGTTCGTTGGCGCTTTCTTT	CASSIGQGEFVGAFF
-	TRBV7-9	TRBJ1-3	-	TGTGCCAGCAGCTCCCACAATGGAAACACCATATATTTT	CASSSHNGNTIYF
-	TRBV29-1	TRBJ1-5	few	TGCAGCGTTGGTGGGTTTGGACAGCCCCAGCATTTT	CSVGGFGQPQHF
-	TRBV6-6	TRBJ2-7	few	TGTGCCAGCATTTCCCGAGCCCCCCACTACGAGCAGTACTTC	CASISRAPHYEQYF
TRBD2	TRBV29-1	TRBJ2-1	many	TGCAGCGGCTTATTAGCGGGAGGGCCTTCCTACAATGAGCAGTTCTTC	CSGLLAGGPSYNEQFF
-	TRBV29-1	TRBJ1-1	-	TGCAGCGTTGTTAGGCAGAAATCTTTCACTGAAGCTTTCTTT	CSVVRQKSFTEAFF
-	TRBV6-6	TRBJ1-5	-	TGTGCCAGCAGTTACTCGATCCCCCTTAACAGCAATCAGCCCCAGCATTTT	CASSYSIPLNSNQPQHF
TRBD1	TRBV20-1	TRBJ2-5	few	TGCAGTGCTAGAGATCCTGGGACAGGGGGAGAGACCCAGTACTTC	CSARDPGTGGETQYF
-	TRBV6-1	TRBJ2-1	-	TGTGCCAACATGGAAAGGGTCAATGAGCAGTTCTTC	CANMERVNEQFF
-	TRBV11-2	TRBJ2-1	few	TGTGCCAGCAGCCCGCGCCGTAAGCCCCACAATGAGCAGTTCTTC	CASSPRRKPHNEQFF
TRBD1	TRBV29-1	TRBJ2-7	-	TGCAGCGTTGGGACAGGGGTGGCCGAGCAGTACTTC	CSVGTGVAEQYF
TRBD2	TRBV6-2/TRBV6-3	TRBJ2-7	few	TGTGCCAGCAGTTACTCTGCGGGACTAGCGGGGGGACCCTACGAGCAGTACTTC	CASSYSAGLAGGPYEQYF
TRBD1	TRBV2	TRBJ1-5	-	TGTGCCAGCAGTGCGGCCGGGACAGGGCGCAATCAGCCCCAGCATTTT	CASSAAGTGRNQPQHF
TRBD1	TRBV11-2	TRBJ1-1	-	TGTGCCAGCAGCTCCCCGGGACAGGCCCCTTCGAAAGCTTTCTTT	CASSSPGQAPSKAFF
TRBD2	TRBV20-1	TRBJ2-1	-	TGCAGTGCTCAGAGGCCTAGCGGTGCGTACAATGAGCAGTTCTTC	CSAQRPSGAYNEQFF
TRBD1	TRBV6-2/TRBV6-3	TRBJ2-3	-	TGTGCCAGCAGTGACGGGACAGGTAATCAGCCCCAGTATTTT	CASSDGTGNQPQYF
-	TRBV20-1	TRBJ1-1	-	TGCAGTGCAACGGGACGGTTGAACACTGAAGCTTTCTTT	CSATGRLNTEAFF
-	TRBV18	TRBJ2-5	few	TGTGCCAGCTCACTCAGGGATGAAGAGACCCAGTACTTC	CASSLRDEETQYF
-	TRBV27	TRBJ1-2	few	TGTGCCAGCAGTCCCTATGGAGCTAACTATGGCTACACCTTC	CASSPYGANYGYTF
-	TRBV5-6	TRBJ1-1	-	TGTGCCAGCAGCGCTAACAGGTCCCCTATTGAAGCTTTCTTT	CASSANRSPIEAFF
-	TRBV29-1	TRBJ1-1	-	TGCAGCGTAAGGGGACTAAACACTGAAGCTTTCTTT	CSVRGLNTEAFF
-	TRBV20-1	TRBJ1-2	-	TGCAGTGCTGCCCGACAGGTAGCGCCAGACTATGGCTACACCTTC	CSAARQVAPDYGYTF
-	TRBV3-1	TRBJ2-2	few	TGTGCCAGCAGCCAAGTTACCCCAGGCACCGGGGAGCTGTTTTTT	CASSQVTPGTGELFF
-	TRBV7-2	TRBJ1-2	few	TGTGCCAGCAGCCTAACCGGGGGGTACTATGGCTACACCTTC	CASSLTGGYYGYTF
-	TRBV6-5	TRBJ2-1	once	TGTGCCAGCAGACTCCGGGACGGGCTCGGGGAGCAGTTCTTC	CASRLRDGLGEQFF
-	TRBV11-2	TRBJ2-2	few	TGTGCCAGCAGCTTATCTGGGGGCGACACCGGGGAGCTGTTTTTT	CASSLSGGDTGELFF
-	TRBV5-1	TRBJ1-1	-	TGCGCCAGCAGCACAGGCACTGAAGCTTTCTTT	CASSTGTEAFF
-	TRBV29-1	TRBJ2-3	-	TGCAGCGTTGAAGATATAGGGCCCTACACAGATACGCAGTATTTT	CSVEDIGPYTDTQYF
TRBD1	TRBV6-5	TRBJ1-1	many	TGTGCCAGCACTTCTCTCGACAGGGCCTTCACTGAAGCTTTCTTT	CASTSLDRAFTEAFF
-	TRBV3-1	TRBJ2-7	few	TGTGCCAGCAGCCAAGAGGGGATCTACGAGCAGTACTTC	CASSQEGIYEQYF
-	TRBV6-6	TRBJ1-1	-	TGTGCCAGCATTCACAGGGTGGGAACTGAAGCTTTCTTT	CASIHRVGTEAFF
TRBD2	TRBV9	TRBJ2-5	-	TGTGCCAGCAGCGTTACGACCGGGGGGGTTGAGACCCAGTACTTC	CASSVTTGGVETQYF
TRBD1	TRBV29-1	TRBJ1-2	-	TGCAGCGTAGACTCTCGGCAGGGGGGTAACTATGGCTACACCTTC	CSVDSRQGGNYGYTF